A single T cell receptor (beta chain) is shown here with its context. What it binds is unknown. Profiling relied on immunoSEQ multiplex PCR, and the TCRdb table lists in-frame clones only, not all of them. The table has some 80,000 clones, about nine tenths seen once. Trimming took 3 bases from V and 7 from J; bases not matched to a gene: 8. Germline V CDR1 and CDR2: WNHNN, SYGVQD (reference sequence). CDR3 length: 15 residues. The sample originates from a study of human versus mouse CDR3 diversity and MHC coevolution. Regarding the study as a whole: iCHAO1 estimated the human TCR beta repertoire at 1.5 million to 2 million clonotypes. On average, humans showed more CDR3 deletions and insertions than mice.

The source is a person aged 30 to 70 in good health. The chain couples TRBV10-1 to TRBJ2-3, with TRBD2 matching 9 bases. The sample consisted of naive CD4+ T cells from blood. Indicated subset: CD45RO-negative CD62L-positive naive CD4 T cells. CDR3 bases: TGCGCCAGCAGTGACGGGACTAGCAGCGTGAATACGCAGTATTTT. Amino acid sequence: CASSDGTSSVNTQYF.